The clone carrying this T cell receptor (beta chain) has only one observation. Sequenced by immunoSEQ multiplex PCR; TCRdb stores in-frame clones only, minus some. This sample has about 73,000 clones, with roughly nine tenths found just once. The data derive from a study of OX40 agonist ivuxolimab in advanced cancers. V lost 8 bases and J lost 5, with 16 bases in between. In germline, CDR1 is LNHNV, CDR2 YYDKDF (reference sequence). This CDR3 has 14 residues. Sequences were derived from CD4+ or CD8+ T cells sorted from blood, sampled in a trial of the OX40 agonist ivuxolimab. This TCR was sampled from an adult with an advanced solid tumor such as melanoma, head and neck, liver or kidney cancer. The chain uses TRBV15 and TRBJ2-1, with a weak D call TRBD2 (5 bases). For the CDR3, the DNA is TGTGCCACCGGGGTATACCTCGGGGACAATGAGCAGTTCTTC. It encodes CATGVYLGDNEQFF.